The present T cell receptor (beta chain) was sequenced within a study of control samples from healthy donors and cancer patients. As concerns this clone: The same CDR3 is also encoded by other DNA sequences in this sample.

This CDR3 spans 13 amino acids. Germline loops: CDR1 MRHNA, CDR2 SNTAGT. The germline V and J ends were trimmed by 6 bases and 0 bases, with 8 bases remaining between them. Libraries were prepared by immunoSEQ multiplex PCR; TCRdb keeps only in-frame clonotypes and omits some of them. This sample has 170,000 or so clones, with more than 80% found just once. The receptor was derived from a man aged 25 to 40 in good health. Input material: blood. The rearrangement uses TRBV6-4 and TRBJ1-1; D gene unclear. The DNA of the CDR3 is TGTGCCAGCAGCCTCACGGTGAACACTGAAGCTTTCTTT. This translates into CASSLTVNTEAFF.